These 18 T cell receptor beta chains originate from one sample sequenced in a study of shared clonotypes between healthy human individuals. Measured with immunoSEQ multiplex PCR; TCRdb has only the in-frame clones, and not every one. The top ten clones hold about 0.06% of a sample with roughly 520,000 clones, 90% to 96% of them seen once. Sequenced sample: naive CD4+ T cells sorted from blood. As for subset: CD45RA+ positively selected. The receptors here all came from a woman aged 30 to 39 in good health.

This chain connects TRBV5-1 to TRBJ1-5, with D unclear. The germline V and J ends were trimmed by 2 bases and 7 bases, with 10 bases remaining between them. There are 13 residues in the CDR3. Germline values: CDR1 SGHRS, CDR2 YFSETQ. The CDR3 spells CASSFAPRQPQHF. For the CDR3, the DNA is TGCGCCAGCAGCTTTGCGCCCCGGCAGCCCCAGCATTTT.

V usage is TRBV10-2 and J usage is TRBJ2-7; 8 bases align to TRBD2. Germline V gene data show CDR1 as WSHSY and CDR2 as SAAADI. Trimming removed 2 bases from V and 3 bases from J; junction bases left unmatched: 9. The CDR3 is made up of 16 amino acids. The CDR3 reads CASSEGAGAPFYEQYF. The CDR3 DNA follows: TGCGCCAGCAGTGAGGGAGCGGGAGCGCCATTCTACGAGCAGTACTTC.

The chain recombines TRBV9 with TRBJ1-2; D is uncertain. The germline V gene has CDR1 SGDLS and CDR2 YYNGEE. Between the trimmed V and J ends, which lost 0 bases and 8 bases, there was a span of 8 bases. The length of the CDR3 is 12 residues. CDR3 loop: CASSVEGLGYTF. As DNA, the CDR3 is TGTGCCAGCAGCGTAGAGGGATTGGGCTACACCTTC.

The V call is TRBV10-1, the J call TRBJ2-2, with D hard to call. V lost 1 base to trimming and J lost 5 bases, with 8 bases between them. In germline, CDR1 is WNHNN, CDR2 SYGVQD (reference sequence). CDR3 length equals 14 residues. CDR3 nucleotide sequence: TGCGCCAGCAGTGAGTTTTCAGCTACCGGGGAGCTGTTTTTT. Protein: CASSEFSATGELFF.

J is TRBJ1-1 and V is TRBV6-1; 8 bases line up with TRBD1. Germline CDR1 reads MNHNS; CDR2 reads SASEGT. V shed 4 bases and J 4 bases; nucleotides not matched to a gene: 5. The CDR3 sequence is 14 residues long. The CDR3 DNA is TGTGCCAGCAGTGCCGGACAGGGTGGCACTGAAGCTTTCTTT. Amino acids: CASSAGQGGTEAFF.

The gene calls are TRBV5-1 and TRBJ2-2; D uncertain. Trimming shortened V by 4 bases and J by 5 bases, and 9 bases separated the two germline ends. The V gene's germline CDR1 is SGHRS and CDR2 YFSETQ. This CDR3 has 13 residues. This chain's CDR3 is CASSTQNTGELFF. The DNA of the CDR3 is TGCGCCAGCAGCACCCAGAATACCGGGGAGCTGTTTTTT.

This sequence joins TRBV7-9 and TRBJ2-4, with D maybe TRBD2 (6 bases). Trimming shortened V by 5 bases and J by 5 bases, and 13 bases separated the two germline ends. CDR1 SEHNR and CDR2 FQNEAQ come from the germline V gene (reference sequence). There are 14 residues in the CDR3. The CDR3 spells CASSQQAGQNIQYF. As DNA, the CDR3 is TGTGCCAGCAGCCAGCAGGCGGGGCAAAACATTCAGTACTTC.

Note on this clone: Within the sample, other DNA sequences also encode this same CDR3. The DNA of the CDR3 is TGTGCCAGTAGTACAGGCAACACCGGGGAGCTGTTTTTT. This codes for CASSTGNTGELFF. This rearrangement joins TRBV19 to TRBJ2-2; unclear D gene. Trimming took 4 bases from V and 2 from J, leaving 5 bases between them. CDR1 and CDR2 from the germline V gene are LNHDA and SQIVND (reference sequence). This CDR3 contains 13 residues.

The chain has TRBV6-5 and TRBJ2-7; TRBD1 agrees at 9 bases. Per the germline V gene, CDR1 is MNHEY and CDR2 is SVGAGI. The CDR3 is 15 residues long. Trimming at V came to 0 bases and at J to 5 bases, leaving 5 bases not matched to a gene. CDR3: CASSYSRTGDNEQYF. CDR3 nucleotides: TGTGCCAGCAGTTACTCTCGGACAGGGGACAACGAGCAGTACTTC.

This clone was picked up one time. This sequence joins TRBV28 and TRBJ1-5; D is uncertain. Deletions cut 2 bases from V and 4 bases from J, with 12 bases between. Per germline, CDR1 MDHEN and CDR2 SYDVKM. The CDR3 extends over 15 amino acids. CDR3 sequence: CASSLDERWNQPQHF. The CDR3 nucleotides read TGTGCCAGCAGTTTAGACGAACGCTGGAATCAGCCCCAGCATTTT.

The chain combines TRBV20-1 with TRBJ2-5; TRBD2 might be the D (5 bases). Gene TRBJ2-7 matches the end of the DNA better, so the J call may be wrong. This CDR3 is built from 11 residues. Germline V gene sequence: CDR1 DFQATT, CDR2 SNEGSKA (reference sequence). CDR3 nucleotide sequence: TGCAGTGCTCAGCGGTCCTACGAGCAGTACTTC. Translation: CSAQRSYEQYF.

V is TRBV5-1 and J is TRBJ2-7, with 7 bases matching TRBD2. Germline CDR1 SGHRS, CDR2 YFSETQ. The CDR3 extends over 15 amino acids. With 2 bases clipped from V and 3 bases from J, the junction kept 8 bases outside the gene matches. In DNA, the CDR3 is TGCGCCAGCAGCTTAACAGCGGGAATCGGCTACGAGCAGTACTTC. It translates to CASSLTAGIGYEQYF. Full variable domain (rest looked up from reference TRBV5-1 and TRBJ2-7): KAGVTQTPRYLIKTRGQQVTLSCSPISGHRSVSWYQQTPGQGLQFLFEYFSETQRNKGNFPGRFSGRQFSNSRSEMNVSTLELGDSALYLCASSLTAGIGYEQYFGPGTRLTVT.

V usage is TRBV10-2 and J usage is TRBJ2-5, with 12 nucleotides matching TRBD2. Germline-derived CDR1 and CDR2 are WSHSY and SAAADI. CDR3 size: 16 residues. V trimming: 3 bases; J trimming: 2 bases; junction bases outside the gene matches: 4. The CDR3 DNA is TGCGCCAGCAGTGAAGGTCTAGCGGGAGGGCAAGAGACCCAGTACTTC. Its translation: CASSEGLAGGQETQYF.

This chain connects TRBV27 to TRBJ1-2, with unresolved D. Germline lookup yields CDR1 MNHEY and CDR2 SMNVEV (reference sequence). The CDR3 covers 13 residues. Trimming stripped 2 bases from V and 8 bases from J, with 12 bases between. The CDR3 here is CASSLRPREGYTF. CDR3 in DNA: TGTGCCAGCAGTTTAAGGCCTCGGGAGGGCTACACCTTC.

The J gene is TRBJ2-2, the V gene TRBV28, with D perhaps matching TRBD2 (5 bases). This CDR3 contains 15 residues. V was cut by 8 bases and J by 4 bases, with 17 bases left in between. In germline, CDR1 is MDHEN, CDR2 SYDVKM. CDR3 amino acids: CASQNLARSTGELFF. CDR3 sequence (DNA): TGTGCCAGCCAAAATCTAGCTCGATCCACCGGGGAGCTGTTTTTT.

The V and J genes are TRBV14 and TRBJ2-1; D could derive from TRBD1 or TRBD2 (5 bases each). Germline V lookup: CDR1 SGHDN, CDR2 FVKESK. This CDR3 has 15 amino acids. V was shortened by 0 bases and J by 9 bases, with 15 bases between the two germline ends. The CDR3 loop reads CASSQDLGRESEQFF. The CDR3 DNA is TGTGCCAGCAGCCAAGATCTTGGCAGGGAGAGTGAGCAGTTCTTC.

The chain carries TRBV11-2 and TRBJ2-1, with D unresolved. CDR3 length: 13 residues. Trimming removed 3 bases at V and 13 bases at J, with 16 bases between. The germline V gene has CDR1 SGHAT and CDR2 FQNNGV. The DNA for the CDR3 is TGTGCCAGCAGCTTTGTAAGTGTCCCTGGTCAGTTCTTC. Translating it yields CASSFVSVPGQFF.

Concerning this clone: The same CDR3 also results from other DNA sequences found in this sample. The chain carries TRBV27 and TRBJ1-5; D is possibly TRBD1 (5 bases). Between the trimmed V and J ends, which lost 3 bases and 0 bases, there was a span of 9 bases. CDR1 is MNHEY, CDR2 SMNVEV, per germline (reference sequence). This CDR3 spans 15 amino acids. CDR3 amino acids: CASSFDRLSNQPQHF. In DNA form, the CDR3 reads TGTGCCAGCAGTTTTGACAGACTTAGCAATCAGCCCCAGCATTTT.